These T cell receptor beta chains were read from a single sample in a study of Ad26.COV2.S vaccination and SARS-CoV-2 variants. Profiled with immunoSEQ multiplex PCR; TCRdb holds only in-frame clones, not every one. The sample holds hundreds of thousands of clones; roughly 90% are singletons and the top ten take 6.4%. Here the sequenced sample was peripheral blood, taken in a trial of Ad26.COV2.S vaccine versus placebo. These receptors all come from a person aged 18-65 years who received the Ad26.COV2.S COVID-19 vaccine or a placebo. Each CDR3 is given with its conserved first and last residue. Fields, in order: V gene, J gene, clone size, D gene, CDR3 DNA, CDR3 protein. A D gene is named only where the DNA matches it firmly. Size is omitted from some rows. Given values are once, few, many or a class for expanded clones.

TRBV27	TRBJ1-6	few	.	TGTGCCAGCAGTTTATACTCAGGGAGCTCCTATAATTCACCCCTCCACTTT	CASSLYSGSSYNSPLHF
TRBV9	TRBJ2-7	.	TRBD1	TGTGCCAGCAGCGTAGAGGGGACAGGGTTGGAAGAGCAGTACTTC	CASSVEGTGLEEQYF
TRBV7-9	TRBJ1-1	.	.	TGTGCCAGCAGCCCTACTCGGACAGATGAAGCTTTCTTT	CASSPTRTDEAFF
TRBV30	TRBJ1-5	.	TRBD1	TGTGCCTGGAGCAAGACAGGGGTGGGGCAGCCCCAGCATTTT	CAWSKTGVGQPQHF
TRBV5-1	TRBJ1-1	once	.	TGCGCCAGCAGCTTGGAAGGGCAGGGGAACACTGAAGCTTTCTTT	CASSLEGQGNTEAFF
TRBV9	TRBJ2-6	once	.	TGTGCCAGCAGCGCCACGCCCGGGGCCAACGTCCTGACTTTC	CASSATPGANVLTF
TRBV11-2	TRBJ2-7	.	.	TGTGCCAGCAGCTTATGGTACGAGCAGTACTTC	CASSLWYEQYF
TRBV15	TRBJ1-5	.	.	TGTGCCACCAGGGGGATGGCGGCCAATCAGCCCCAGCATTTT	CATRGMAANQPQHF
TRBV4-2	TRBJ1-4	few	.	TGTGCCAGCAGCCAATCGAGGGGGGTTAATGAAAAACTGTTTTTT	CASSQSRGVNEKLFF
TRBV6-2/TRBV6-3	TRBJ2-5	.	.	TGTGCCAGCAGTTACCCCGCGGGGCCCCAAGAGACCCAGTACTTC	CASSYPAGPQETQYF
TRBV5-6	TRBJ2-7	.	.	TGTGCCAGCAGCTTAGGGGACGGAGCCTACGAGCAGTACTTC	CASSLGDGAYEQYF
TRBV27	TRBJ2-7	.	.	TGTGCCAGCAGTAGACGGATCTCCTACGAGCAGTACTTC	CASSRRISYEQYF
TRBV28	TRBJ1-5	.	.	TGTGCCAGCAGTTTAAAGTCTCAGCCCCAGCATTTT	CASSLKSQPQHF
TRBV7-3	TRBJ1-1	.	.	TGTGCCAGCAGCCAAATAACAGGGTTGGCTGAAGCTTTCTTT	CASSQITGLAEAFF
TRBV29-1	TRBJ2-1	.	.	TGCAGCGCTCGCAAAGGTGGGGGGACCTACAATGAGCAGTTCTTC	CSARKGGGTYNEQFF
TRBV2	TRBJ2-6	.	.	TGTGCCAGCTGTCCCTCTAGCTCTGGGGCCAACGTCCTGACTTTC	CASCPSSSGANVLTF
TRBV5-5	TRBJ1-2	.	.	TGTGCCAGCAGCCCTGGACGGGCGACAAGGGATGGCTACACCTTC	CASSPGRATRDGYTF
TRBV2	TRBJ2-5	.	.	TGTGCCAGCAGTAAGGGGAGGGAGACCCAGTACTTC	CASSKGRETQYF
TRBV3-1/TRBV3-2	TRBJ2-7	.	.	TGTGCCAGCAGCTCCTATCCCTACGAGCAGTACTTC	CASSSYPYEQYF
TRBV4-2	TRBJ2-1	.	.	TGTGCCAGCAGCCAAGAGGGGGTTTACAATGAGCAGTTCTTC	CASSQEGVYNEQFF
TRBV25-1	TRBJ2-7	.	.	TGTGCCAGCAGTGATGGACCGTCCAGGGGAGAGCAGTACTTC	CASSDGPSRGEQYF
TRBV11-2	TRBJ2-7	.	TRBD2	TGTGCCAGCAGCTTAGCGGGAGGTATTTACGAGCAGTACTTC	CASSLAGGIYEQYF